The next 28 T cell receptor beta chains were all read from a single sample in a study of technical replicates of blood from several donors. Measured with immunoSEQ multiplex PCR; TCRdb has only the in-frame clones, and not every one. The profile shows about 56,000 clones, 90% to 95% of them singletons. The source material was PBMCs. Every receptor here comes from a human donor in good health. Some clones in this sample may be carry-over from other donors' samples.

The table lists this clone with a count of one. This chain links TRBV5-1 with TRBJ2-1; TRBD2 aligns across 11 bases. Germline trimming cut 5 bases from V and 9 bases from J; bases unmatched to any gene: 4. Per the germline V gene, CDR1 is SGHRS and CDR2 is YFSETQ. This CDR3 spans 13 amino acids. The CDR3: CASRLAGGSEQFF. The CDR3 DNA sequence: TGCGCCAGCAGGCTAGCGGGAGGATCTGAGCAGTTCTTC.

The V and J genes are TRBV29-1 and TRBJ2-7, with D perhaps matching TRBD1 (5 bases). The V gene lost 4 bases and the J gene lost 3 bases, with 7 bases spanning the gap. The length of the CDR3 is 11 residues. Germline CDR1 reads SQVTM; CDR2 reads ANQGSEA. The CDR3 loop is CSVGRDYEQYF. CDR3 coding DNA: TGCAGCGTTGGCAGGGACTACGAGCAGTACTTC.

CDR3 coding DNA: TGTGCCAGCAGCCAACGCGGACAGGAAACCGGGGAGCTGTTTTTT. It codes for CASSQRGQETGELFF. J is TRBJ2-2 and V is TRBV4-2, with 7 bases identical to TRBD1. Trimming at V came to 2 bases and at J to 5 bases, leaving 5 bases not matched to a gene. Germline values: CDR1 LGHNA, CDR2 YNFKEQ. The CDR3 has 15 amino acids.

This clone was recorded once. The chain couples TRBV10-3 to TRBJ1-1; D call uncertain. The CDR3 spans 15 residues. V was pared by 6 bases and J by 4 bases, with 18 bases between. Germline V lookup: CDR1 ENHRY, CDR2 SYGVKD. The CDR3 is CAIRKVAEVGTEAFF. As DNA, the CDR3 is TGTGCCATCAGAAAAGTCGCGGAGGTGGGCACTGAAGCTTTCTTT.

J is TRBJ2-3 and V is TRBV6-1; the match to TRBD2 covers 10 bases. J was trimmed by 4 bases and V by 4 bases; bases with no gene match: 8. The V gene's germline CDR1 is MNHNS and CDR2 SASEGT. This CDR3 contains 16 residues. The CDR3 coding sequence is TGTGCCAGCAGTGTCCTAGCGGGGGATTCCCCAGATACGCAGTATTTT. Translation: CASSVLAGDSPDTQYF.

The V call is TRBV4-1, the J call TRBJ2-2; TRBD1 agrees at 10 bases. CDR3 size: 16 residues. V shed 1 base and J 7 bases; nucleotides not matched to a gene: 6. From germline, CDR1 is MGHRA and CDR2 YSYEKL. Here the CDR3 reads CASSQVPGQGHGELFF. DNA of the CDR3: TGCGCCAGCAGCCAAGTACCGGGACAGGGGCACGGGGAGCTGTTTTTT.

This chain connects TRBV7-9 to TRBJ2-7, with 8 bases identical to TRBD2. Germline CDR1 is SEHNR and CDR2 is FQNEAQ (reference sequence). This CDR3 spans 13 amino acids. V gave up 5 bases and J gave up 3 bases; unmatched junction bases: 3. The CDR3 protein is CASSPTSGYEQYF. The CDR3 coding sequence is TGTGCCAGCAGCCCTACTAGCGGCTACGAGCAGTACTTC.

The chain links TRBV7-8 to TRBJ2-1; maybe TRBD2 (6 bases). The germline V gene encodes CDR1 SGHVS and CDR2 FQNEAQ. V lost 5 bases to trimming and J lost 10 bases, with 18 bases between them. The CDR3 totals 14 residues. The CDR3 DNA reads TGTGCCAGCAGCGCCCGGGACTCGCCCCGGGAGCAGTTCTTC. Translating gives CASSARDSPREQFF.

V usage is TRBV6-4 and J usage is TRBJ2-1; 10 bases fit TRBD2. Germline V gene sequence: CDR1 MRHNA, CDR2 SNTAGT. V gave up 3 bases and J gave up 9 bases; unmatched junction bases: 5. The CDR3 totals 14 residues. The CDR3: CASSESSGGSEQFF. CDR3 in DNA: TGTGCCAGCAGTGAGTCTAGCGGGGGCTCTGAGCAGTTCTTC.

This clone was seen more than once but under ten times. The genes are TRBV29-1 and TRBJ1-1; D possibly corresponds to TRBD1 (6 bases). The CDR3 sequence is 12 residues long. CDR1 SQVTM and CDR2 ANQGSEA come from the germline V gene. The V end lost 7 bases, the J end lost 3 bases, and 12 bases lay between the germline ends. As DNA, the CDR3 is TGCAGCGGGACTGGGGGCTACACTGAAGCTTTCTTT. Its protein is CSGTGGYTEAFF.

V usage is TRBV7-3 and J usage is TRBJ2-3; D unclear. The CDR3 has 13 amino acids. CDR1 and CDR2 from the germline V gene are SGHTA and FQGTGA. Trimming removed 5 bases from V and 3 bases from J, with 9 bases in between. The CDR3 DNA reads TGTGCCAGCAGCGCGGAGCTGACAGATACGCAGTATTTT. It specifies CASSAELTDTQYF.

This clone has a single count. The chain joins TRBV7-3 to TRBJ2-3; D is perhaps TRBD2 (7 bases). The ends were cut back, 5 bases at V and 4 bases at J, with 16 bases in the middle. Per germline, CDR1 SGHTA and CDR2 FQGTGA. CDR3 length: 15 residues. CDR3 residues: CASSLRGGAADTQYF. CDR3 DNA: TGTGCCAGCAGCCTTAGAGGGGGGGCCGCAGATACGCAGTATTTT.

This chain connects TRBV7-9 to TRBJ2-2; D is perhaps TRBD2 (5 bases). V was cut by 7 bases and J by 7 bases, with 22 bases left in between. The CDR3 loop spans 16 amino acids. The V gene's germline CDR1 is SEHNR and CDR2 FQNEAQ (reference sequence). CDR3 residues: CASTAGEGINGGELFF. The CDR3 coding sequence is TGTGCCAGCACCGCCGGTGAGGGTATCAATGGCGGGGAGCTGTTTTTT.

The chain is built from TRBV27 and TRBJ1-4; D remains unclear. The V gene lost 7 bases and the J gene lost 2 bases, with 14 bases spanning the gap. The CDR3 is 15 residues long. Germline V lookup: CDR1 MNHEY, CDR2 SMNVEV (reference sequence). The CDR3 DNA reads as TGTGCCAGCACAAAACTGGGGAGTACTAATGAAAAACTGTTTTTT. Amino acids: CASTKLGSTNEKLFF.

This chain uses TRBV4-1 with TRBJ1-2; the match to TRBD1 covers 9 bases. The CDR3 totals 15 residues. CDR1 MGHRA and CDR2 YSYEKL come from the germline V gene. V shed 0 bases and J 7 bases; nucleotides not matched to a gene: 6. The CDR3 sequence is CASSQDLGQGLGYTF. CDR3 sequence (DNA): TGCGCCAGCAGCCAAGACCTGGGACAGGGTCTTGGCTACACCTTC.

This chain joins TRBV4-1 and TRBJ2-1, with D perhaps matching TRBD1 (7 bases). The V and J ends lost 1 base and 8 bases respectively, with 21 bases between them. CDR3 length equals 17 residues. Germline CDR1 and CDR2: MGHRA and YSYEKL. The CDR3 sequence is CASSQVYSAGGLYEQFF. CDR3 nucleotide sequence: TGCGCCAGCAGCCAAGTCTATTCGGCAGGGGGGTTGTATGAGCAGTTCTTC.

The gene calls are TRBV7-9 and TRBJ2-5; no clear D gene. Trimming pared 3 bases from V and 3 bases from J, leaving 14 bases between. The CDR3 is made up of 15 amino acids. Germline V CDR1 and CDR2: SEHNR, FQNEAQ (reference sequence). In nucleotides, the CDR3 is TGTGCCAGCAGCTTCCCAAAGCCGCCGAAAGAGACCCAGTACTTC. It translates to CASSFPKPPKETQYF.

The rearrangement uses TRBV4-1 and TRBJ1-5; the D is unclear. The germline V gene has CDR1 MGHRA and CDR2 YSYEKL. The CDR3 length is 16 residues. With 0 bases removed from V and 0 bases from J, the gap between germline ends came to 9 bases. The DNA of the CDR3 is TGCGCCAGCAGCCAAGAATCGAGTTTTAGCAATCAGCCCCAGCATTTT. Translating gives CASSQESSFSNQPQHF.

The V and J genes are TRBV11-3 and TRBJ1-2; unclear D gene. CDR1 is SGHNT, CDR2 YENEEA, per germline. CDR3 length: 11 residues. V shed 2 bases and J shed 9 bases, with 7 bases lying between them. The CDR3 region is CASSLTRSYTF. The CDR3 DNA reads TGTGCCAGCAGCTTAACCAGGAGCTACACCTTC.

This chain links TRBV4-2 with TRBJ2-2; tentative D call: TRBD1 (6 bases). This CDR3 is built from 17 residues. Between the trimmed V and J ends, which lost 1 base and 6 bases, there was a span of 18 bases. Germline V lookup: CDR1 LGHNA, CDR2 YNFKEQ. CDR3 DNA sequence: TGTGCCAGCAGCCAAGTCGGGCAGGGGACATACTCCGGGGAGCTGTTTTTT. Translating gives CASSQVGQGTYSGELFF.

The chain uses TRBV11-3 and TRBJ2-7; 13 bases are shared with TRBD2. J gave up 3 bases and V 5 bases, and 4 bases lay outside the gene matches. The CDR3 has 15 residues. Germline CDR1 and CDR2: SGHNT and YENEEA. CDR3 nucleotide sequence: TGTGCCAGCAGCAGGGGGACTAGCGGGATCTACGAGCAGTACTTC. As protein: CASSRGTSGIYEQYF.

The chain employs TRBV4-1 and TRBJ1-1, with D hard to call. This CDR3 spans 16 amino acids. The germline V gene has CDR1 MGHRA and CDR2 YSYEKL. V shed 3 bases and J shed 0 bases, with 14 bases lying between them. The CDR3 nucleotides read TGCGCCAGCAGCCAGGTGCAGACTCCCATGAACACTGAAGCTTTCTTT. This translates into CASSQVQTPMNTEAFF.

The rearrangement links TRBV9 to TRBJ1-2; maybe TRBD1 (5 bases). The germline CDR1 and CDR2 sequences are SGDLS and YYNGEE. V lost 3 bases, J lost 0 bases, and 9 bases lay in between. The CDR3 spans 14 residues. CDR3 nucleotides: TGTGCCAGCAGCGGCGACAGTTCTAACTATGGCTACACCTTC. This gives the protein CASSGDSSNYGYTF.

The chain uses TRBV4-3 and TRBJ1-3; TRBD1 matches 7 bases. V was pared by 3 bases and J by 1 base, with 3 bases of the junction left unmatched. The CDR3 has 15 amino acids. Germline loops: CDR1 LGHNA, CDR2 YSLEER. The CDR3 bases are TGCGCCAGCAGCCACCAGACAGGGTCTGGAAACACCATATATTTT. The encoded protein is CASSHQTGSGNTIYF.

The V and J genes are TRBV10-3 and TRBJ2-1; 9 bases fit TRBD2. The V and J ends lost 4 bases and 7 bases, in that order; junction bases with no gene match: 14. Germline lookup yields CDR1 ENHRY and CDR2 SYGVKD. The CDR3 extends over 17 amino acids. CDR3 loop: CAISGTGRGGIENEQFF. CDR3 DNA: TGTGCCATCAGTGGAACAGGGCGGGGGGGCATCGAGAATGAGCAGTTCTTC.

This clone was seen a single time. A read error may account for a junction end that differs from germline. The chain couples TRBV9 to TRBJ2-1, with TRBD2 matching over 8 bases. The germline V gene has CDR1 SGDLS and CDR2 YYNGEE. The CDR3 sequence is 16 residues long. CDR3 sequence (DNA): TGTGCCAGCAGCGTGGACGGGGGGGCCATCTACGATGAGCAGTTCTTC. This encodes CASSVDGGAIYDEQFF.

This chain links TRBV7-8 with TRBJ1-5; the D gene is possibly TRBD1 (5 bases). The CDR3 totals 16 residues. CDR1 is SGHVS and CDR2 is FQNEAQ in the germline V gene. Trimming removed 1 base from V and 3 bases from J, with 13 bases in between. The CDR3 coding sequence is TGTGCCAGCAGCTTAGATTTGGGGCCGGCCAATCAGCCCCAGCATTTT. It encodes CASSLDLGPANQPQHF.

V gene TRBV11-2 combines with J gene TRBJ2-7, with 8 bases fitting TRBD1. Losses at the gene ends were 1 base for V and 0 bases for J; bases not matched to a gene: 2. The germline V gene encodes CDR1 SGHAT and CDR2 FQNNGV. This CDR3 has 15 amino acids. The CDR3: CASSLADRVSYEQYF. In DNA, the CDR3 is TGTGCCAGCAGCTTAGCGGACAGGGTCTCCTACGAGCAGTACTTC.